This T cell receptor beta chain was sequenced in a study of blood T cell repertoires in COVID-19. Whole-study context: PBMCs, B-cell-depleted T cells, or T cells provided the cDNA or gDNA that made up the material.

As processed by the authors: How many nucleated cells were present was estimated from reference gene primer amplification. Clones were read by immunoSEQ multiplex PCR, and TCRdb kept only the in-frame ones, dropping some. The V and J calls and the clone size are those of that table, but D and trimming were determined from the DNA. The sample lists roughly 190,000 clones, approximately 87% seen once, with 3% to 4.5% in the top ten. Germline V lookup: CDR1 LGHDT, CDR2 YNNKEL (reference sequence). The V end lost 7 bases, the J end lost 1 base, and 4 bases lay between the germline ends. The length of the CDR3 is 12 residues.

This TCR came from a man between 18 and 35 years old with active or convalescent COVID-19. The sequenced sample was peripheral blood. The chain joins TRBV3-1 (or the pseudogene TRBV3-2) to TRBJ2-2; no clear D gene. The CDR3 sequence is CASNLNTGELFF. The CDR3 DNA follows: TGTGCCAGCAACTTGAACACCGGGGAGCTGTTTTTT.